This is a list of T cell receptor beta chains from one sample in a study of shared clonotypes between healthy human individuals. The table came from immunoSEQ multiplex PCR; TCRdb's copy has only in-frame clones and leaves some out. The data show some 500,000 clones, more than 95% seen once. Source material: naive CD4+ T cells sorted from blood. The receptor set was obtained from a woman younger than 45 in good health. CDR3s leave out the opening cysteine and the closing phenylalanine or tryptophan. Not every row has a clone size; where given, it reads once, few, many or a size class.

J gene,clone size,V gene,CDR3 protein
TRBJ2-2,.,TRBV2,ASSESGTGLRSGELF
TRBJ2-3,.,TRBV20-1,SAPRGDTQY
TRBJ2-3,few,TRBV5-1,ASSSTSTDTQY
TRBJ2-7,.,TRBV6-1,ASTASQGAAYEQY
TRBJ2-7,.,TRBV18,ASSPGGRYEQY
TRBJ2-5,.,TRBV7-2,ASRQGGQETQY
TRBJ2-3,.,TRBV6-1,ASSRGVSTDTQY
.,.,TRBV23-1,ASSPIYRQGASCGTYEQY
TRBJ2-5,.,TRBV6-1,ASSEGSGEGQETQY
TRBJ2-7,once,TRBV28,ASRAPGSYEQY
TRBJ2-3,once,TRBV28,ASSFPELTDTQY
TRBJ2-1,.,TRBV2,ASSESSLSNEQF
TRBJ1-1,once,TRBV4-1,ASSQVAVGTPVAF
TRBJ2-7,.,TRBV7-9,ASSFGTGVQYEQY
TRBJ2-2,.,TRBV5-1,ASSLGVLESTGELF
TRBJ2-5,.,TRBV6-6,ASSYSYETQY
TRBJ1-5,.,TRBV19,ASSPPGGQSNQPQH
TRBJ2-4,.,TRBV5-1,ASSLGGQGNIQY
TRBJ2-5,.,TRBV19,ASSWTRGGQETQY
TRBJ2-1,.,TRBV5-1,ASETGGAYNEQF
TRBJ2-7,.,TRBV2,ASSDVWSGGGVQY
TRBJ2-4,.,TRBV28,ASRGTLRKNIQY
TRBJ2-7,.,TRBV5-5,ASSIKGEQY
TRBJ1-1,.,TRBV7-9,ASSHRVTDEAF
TRBJ1-4,.,TRBV7-9,ASSLLSMGRDEKLF
TRBJ2-7,.,TRBV19,ASSTRTSGRNEQY
TRBJ1-3,.,TRBV6-5,ASSVDRSSGNTIY
TRBJ1-1,once,TRBV28,ASRPNRGVGNTEAF
TRBJ2-2,.,TRBV7-2,ASSRVAGGELF
TRBJ2-4,.,TRBV5-4,ASSLVQGQKNIQY
TRBJ2-7,.,TRBV19,ASSIRASGRAFNTYEQY
TRBJ1-3,.,TRBV28,ASTAEDSSGNTIY
TRBJ1-4,.,TRBV9,ASSPDPAGRDEKLF
TRBJ1-2,.,TRBV19,ASAGVYGYT
TRBJ2-7,.,TRBV7-9,ASSFNYEQY
TRBJ2-1,.,TRBV19,ASSISGSPYNEQF
TRBJ1-5,.,TRBV5-1,ASSLEAGSNQPQH
TRBJ2-5,.,TRBV2,ASSNDRNQETQY
TRBJ2-1,.,TRBV11-2,ASSLVMSSEYRNEQF
TRBJ1-1,.,TRBV5-1,ASSAGDRFKNTEAF
TRBJ2-7,.,TRBV2,ASSLQGSSYEQY
TRBJ2-3,.,TRBV28,ASSLQGKY